This T cell receptor beta chain was obtained from a study of shared clonotypes between healthy human individuals. Findings and limits, study-wide: Memory subsets generally showed lower estimated richness than naive subsets.

In the case of this clone: The antigen remains unidentified.

Investigators divided CD4+ cells into CD45RA+ naive and CD45RA-negative memory subsets. Clones were sequenced by immunoSEQ multiplex PCR, and TCRdb holds only the in-frame ones, with some missing. Among roughly 2,300,000 clones, around 90% were seen once, and the ten largest hold around 0.35%. The source of this sequence is a man between 18 and 29 years old in good health. Some clones in this sample may be carry-over from other donors' samples. The sample taken for sequencing was naive CD4+ T cells from PBMCs. The subset was: CD45RA+ positively selected.

The CDR3 reads CASSPRTGVMTQYF. CDR3 in DNA: TGTGCCAGCAGCCCTCGGACGGGAGTGATGACCCAGTACTTC. The chain joins TRBV9 to TRBJ2-5; a possible D gene is TRBD2 (6 bases). There are 14 residues in the CDR3. V lost 4 bases, J lost 7 bases, and 17 bases lay in between. Germline values: CDR1 SGDLS, CDR2 YYNGEE. Together with reference TRBV9 and TRBJ2-5, the CDR3 gives the full variable domain: DSGVTQTPKHLITATGQRVTLRCSPRSGDLSVYWYQQSLDQGLQFLIQYYNGEERAKGNILERFSAQQFPDLHSELNLSSLELGDSALYFCASSPRTGVMTQYFGPGTRLLVL.